This T cell receptor beta chain was identified during a study of technical replicates of blood from a few donors (dated by TCRdb to between 2016 and 2019). CDR1 and CDR2, looked up from the germline V gene, are MGHRA and YSYEKL. V sheds 6 bases and J sheds 3 bases, leaving 21 bases between their ends. Its CDR3 holds 16 amino acids, cysteine through phenylalanine. Only CDR3 DNA remains: 48 bases, in frame from the first base. Library prep was done by the immunoSEQ multiplex PCR assay. Here the immuneACCESS table is served through TCRdb, limited to in-frame sequences with V and J called. Missing clones are a known gap in these copies; in checked studies unresolved V genes cover under half, and the rest lacks a known reason. This sample has roughly 50,000 clones in its table, and 90% to 95% of those were observed once. The leading ten clones occupy about 3% of the sample. Concerning this clone itself: Its cognate antigen has yet to be identified. No clone much larger than this one lies a single base away; base qualities are absent.

Sequencing used PBMCs. The chain couples TRBV4-1 to TRBJ2-7, and possibly TRBD1, on 6 matching bases. This TCR was sampled from a human donor in good health. Some clones in this sample may be carry-over from other donors' samples. The DNA sequence reads TGCGCCAGCAGTCCCCTCTCCGCCCACAGGGACTACGAGCAGTACTTC. The resulting protein is CASSPLSAHRDYEQYF.